The 16 T cell receptor beta chains presented below share a single source sample, sequenced in a study of blood T cells in healthy people across ages. Alongside a J-beta primer mix, a sample-barcoded 5' primer served in a second PCR lasting about 7 to 12 cycles. Each CDR3 protein gets one entry after TCRdb re-called the 5' RACE reads with MiXCR. In the table there are some 700,000 distinct CDR3 sequences, 40% to 45% of which are singletons. Sequencing was performed on blood. These receptors originate from a woman in her fifties or sixties in good health.

The chain couples TRBV27 to TRBJ2-1; D is unresolved. This CDR3 spans 13 amino acids. V was clipped by 0 bases and J by 5 bases, with 5 bases between them. From germline, CDR1 is MNHEY and CDR2 SMNVEV (reference sequence). Here the CDR3 reads CASSLSANNEQFF. The CDR3 DNA is TGTGCCAGCAGTTTATCGGCAAACAATGAGCAGTTCTTC.

This clonotype was found once. The chain links TRBV3-1 to TRBJ1-4, with 7 bases identical to TRBD1. Germline CDR1 is LGHDT and CDR2 is YNNKEL (reference sequence). The CDR3 is made up of 12 amino acids. V lost 11 bases and J lost 6; bases outside the gene matches: 6. The CDR3 is CAGGDRHEKLFF. The CDR3 DNA reads as TGTGCCGGCGGGGACAGACATGAAAAACTGTTTTTT.

This clonotype appeared many times. The chain joins TRBV10-3 to TRBJ2-3, with 8 nucleotides matching TRBD2. Germline V gene lookup returns CDR1 ENHRY and CDR2 SYGVKD. Losses at the gene ends were 3 bases for V and 2 bases for J; bases not matched to a gene: 10. The CDR3 extends over 17 amino acids. The CDR3 DNA sequence: TGTGCCATCAGTGACAGCGGGAGACGGAGCTACACAGATACGCAGTATTTT. It is translated as CAISDSGRRSYTDTQYF.

The chain couples TRBV29-1 to TRBJ2-5; the match to TRBD2 covers 7 bases. This CDR3 has 12 residues. The V gene's germline CDR1 is SQVTM and CDR2 ANQGSEA. V lost 4 bases to trimming and J lost 4 bases; unmatched junction nucleotides: 3. The CDR3 nucleotides are TGCAGCGTTGTTCGGGGGGTAGAGACCCAGTACTTC. Encoded protein: CSVVRGVETQYF.

In its sample, this clonotype was seen once. The chain employs TRBV29-1 and TRBJ2-7; 10 bases are shared with TRBD2. V was pared by 1 base and J by 7 bases, with 19 bases of the junction left unmatched. Germline-derived CDR1 and CDR2 are SQVTM and ANQGSEA. The length of the CDR3 is 18 residues. CDR3 coding DNA: TGCAGCGTTGAAGGCCTAAAGCGGGAGGGGGCGGAGTGCAATGAGCAGTACTTC. This gives the protein CSVEGLKREGAECNEQYF.

The chain employs TRBV6-4 and TRBJ2-2, with no clear D. V was shortened by 3 bases and J by 2 bases, with 10 bases between the two germline ends. There are 15 residues in the CDR3. Germline V gives CDR1 MRHNA, CDR2 SNTAGT. For the CDR3, the DNA is TGTGCCAGCAGTGATTCGGCAGATAACACCGGGGAGCTGTTTTTT. Its translation is CASSDSADNTGELFF.

This clonotype was counted between two and nine times. This chain uses TRBV2 with TRBJ1-4, with unresolved D. Between the trimmed V and J ends, which lost 6 bases and 6 bases, there was a span of 11 bases. Germline loops: CDR1 SNHLY, CDR2 FYNNEI. The CDR3 is 13 residues long. The CDR3 coding sequence is TGTGCCAGCAGATGGGGTGCCGATGAAAAACTGTTTTTT. Amino acids: CASRWGADEKLFF.

This clonotype showed up just a few times. The chain carries TRBV6-2 or TRBV6-3 and TRBJ2-5, with 12 bases fitting TRBD2. CDR1 and CDR2 (germline): MNHEY, SVGEGT. This CDR3 spans 16 amino acids. V was pared by 4 bases and J by 5 bases, with 8 bases of the junction left unmatched. CDR3 nucleotide sequence: TGTGCCAGCAGTTCCCTAGCGGGGGGGCTCGGGGAGACCCAGTACTTC. It specifies CASSSLAGGLGETQYF.

The chain couples TRBV3-1 to TRBJ1-6; D might be TRBD1 (5 bases). CDR3 size: 19 residues. From germline, CDR1 is LGHDT and CDR2 YNNKEL (reference sequence). The V gene lost 3 bases and the J gene lost 5 bases, with 23 bases spanning the gap. The CDR3 sequence is CASSQYSSSGEGNNSPLHF. In nucleotides, the CDR3 is TGTGCCAGCAGCCAGTATAGCTCCTCTGGCGAGGGGAATAATTCACCCCTCCACTTT.

This clonotype was seen a handful of times. J is TRBJ2-2 and V is TRBV13, with D tentatively TRBD1 (6 bases). CDR1 is PRHDT and CDR2 is FYEKMQ in the germline V gene (reference sequence). The CDR3 is 14 residues long. Trimming stripped 3 bases from V and 6 bases from J, with 11 bases between. CDR3 sequence: CASSFEQGSGELFF. The CDR3 nucleotides read TGTGCCAGCAGCTTCGAACAGGGATCCGGGGAGCTGTTTTTT.

The chain joins TRBV30 to TRBJ2-7; D unresolved. Per the germline V gene, CDR1 is GTSNPN and CDR2 is SVGIG (reference sequence). This CDR3 has 11 residues. Deletions cut 4 bases from V and 6 bases from J, with 10 bases between. The CDR3 nucleotides are TGTGCCTGGACTGCACAGATCGAGCAGTACTTC. This translates into CAWTAQIEQYF.

Comment on this clonotype: At one boundary the junction diverges from the germline segment, which might be a read error. The V and J genes are TRBV15 and TRBJ2-1; 11 bases are a match to TRBD2. The CDR3 loop spans 16 amino acids. Germline values: CDR1 LNHNV, CDR2 YYDKDF (reference sequence). The CDR3 nucleotides are TGTGTCACCAGCAGAGATAGCGGGGGGGCTGGTAATGAGCAGTTCTTC. It yields the protein CVTSRDSGGAGNEQFF.

The genes are TRBV7-2 and TRBJ1-5; D is ambiguous. The ends were cut back, 4 bases at V and 7 bases at J, with 11 bases in the middle. CDR1 is SGHTA and CDR2 is FQGNSA in the germline V gene. This CDR3 spans 13 amino acids. This CDR3 reads CASSSLIDQPQHF. The DNA of the CDR3 is TGTGCCAGCAGCTCCCTTATCGACCAGCCCCAGCATTTT.

This clonotype occurred a few times. This chain uses TRBV28 with TRBJ2-3; possible D gene TRBD2, 6 bases. The CDR3 length is 17 residues. The germline V gene has CDR1 MDHEN and CDR2 SYDVKM. Trimming shortened V by 8 bases and J by 4 bases, and 25 bases separated the two germline ends. The CDR3 DNA reads TGTGCCAGCGGCTCGCCCGCTAGCGCCCGGGCGGCAGATACGCAGTATTTT. Translation gives CASGSPASARAADTQYF.

The table lists this clonotype with a few counts. The V and J genes are TRBV20-1 and TRBJ1-6; tentative D call: TRBD1 (5 bases). The CDR3 runs 14 residues. Trimming removed 8 bases at V and 7 bases at J, with 18 bases between. Germline CDR1 and CDR2: DFQATT and SNEGSKA (reference sequence). Here the CDR3 reads CSTNRDLGNSPLHF. The DNA of the CDR3 is TGCAGTACTAATCGGGACTTGGGAAATTCACCCCTCCACTTT.

This clonotype was observed a few times. A much more abundant neighbour one base away suggests this may be a read error. The genes are TRBV27 and TRBJ2-1, with 8 bases lining up with TRBD2. Looked up from germline, CDR1 is MNHEY and CDR2 is SMNVEV (reference sequence). CDR3 size: 16 residues. After removal of 11 bases from V and 7 bases from J, the junction contained 19 bases not matched to a gene. CDR3 DNA: TGTGCCGGCATCCGACTGGCGGGGGGCTACATGAATGAGCAGTTCTTC. Translated: CAGIRLAGGYMNEQFF.